This T cell receptor (beta chain) was recorded in a study of T cells in Graves' hyperthyroidism and ophthalmopathy (dated by TCRdb to between 2018 and 2020). For context, the study as a whole: Peripheral blood was collected at initial diagnosis, before any treatment. To identify TCR V-J signatures that set the groups apart, the researchers used a discovery cohort of 100 patients, made up of about 44 with Graves' ophthalmopathy and 57 with stable Graves' hyperthyroidism. Prospective prediction of ophthalmopathy was tested in an independent validation cohort of 18 hyperthyroidism patients and 15 to 17 patients who later progressed to ophthalmopathy. For training and testing, the 100 or so patients in the discovery cohort were randomly divided in a 7:3 ratio. In addition, the study compared T-cell repertoires in thyroid tissue and in blood from roughly 6 Graves' hyperthyroidism patients. After sampling, hyperthyroidism patients received methimazole starting at 30 mg daily, and ophthalmopathy patients received high-dose intravenous methylprednisolone. The paper reports TCR Vbeta CDR3 sequencing of approximately 130 peripheral blood samples: under 45 ophthalmopathy, over 70 hyperthyroidism and about 17 progressor patients. The study at large found these results: No statistical method was used to fix the sample size in advance, and group allocation was not hidden from the investigators. Ophthalmopathy was separated from stable hyperthyroidism by a 13 V-J signature model, with 85% to 90% sensitivity and about 81% specificity obtained in cross-validation and 80%/75% obtained in testing. In validation, progression to ophthalmopathy was predicted by the model with 70% to 71% sensitivity and 72.22% specificity, a median of 6.5 months before onset. Most expanded thyroid clonotypes (frequency above 0.001) were also detected in blood, suggesting blood repertoires may reflect thyroid immune responses.

There are 11 amino acids in the CDR3, from cysteine to phenylalanine inclusive. The read is trimmed to its CDR3 DNA, 33 bases read in frame from base 1. The V end loses 6 bases and the J end loses 5 bases, and a stretch of 4 bases separates them. Reading the germline V gene gives CDR1 MDHEN and CDR2 SYDVKM. Concerning this clonotype: Its cognate antigen has yet to be identified. No base-level quality is on record; no much larger clone is a single base apart.

TCR beta CDR3 regions were amplified from RNA transcripts. The first round of RT-PCR for the TCR CDR3 was performed with the HTBI primer set and the Qiagen OneStep RT-PCR kit. The libraries were constructed in a second round of multiplex PCR and then size-selected and purified. Sequencing of the libraries was done on an Illumina HiSeq2000 using paired-end 100 bp reads. The original methods were these. SOAPnuke was used to process the raw data, with reads discarded if the reads contained adapters or uncalled bases, had a mean Phred below 15, or lacked an exact constant-primer or identifier match. High-quality paired reads were merged with COPE v1.2.5, and unique nucleotide sequences were defined as clonotypes. Clonotypes were aligned to IMGT TRBV, TRBD and TRBJ reference segments using MiTCR v1.1. The analysis was restricted to V-J combinations with a frequency above 0.0001, which together covered over 99% of the repertoires. The TCS score was defined as F50 (clonal expansion) divided by E x V (chaos), with BLOSUM62-based TCRdist calculated between CDR3 peptides within each V-J. Welch's t-statistics and random forest reduced 500 to 650 V-J features to 13, which were used in a naive Bayes classifier (R e1071). TCRdb took the public reads, trimmed them with fastp at Q25, ran MiXCR for clone calling and kept in-frame beta chains. Each entry is one CDR3 protein sequence, shown with its most common DNA and genes. TCRdb, rather than the study authors, made the V and J calls. The sample profile shows 600,000 to 650,000 distinct CDR3 sequences; about 20% of them were found once. The ten biggest clones cover roughly 30% of the sample.

In the ophthalmopathy patients, disease was moderately to severely active, with a Clinical Activity Score of 3 or more, a NOSPECS grade of 4 or more, and a duration of less than 3 months. The study excluded patients with uncontrolled infections, other autoimmune diseases, pregnancy or lactation. Diagnoses were based on clinical symptoms, serum thyroxine and TRAb, thyroid ultrasound and orbital computed tomography. PBMCs were isolated from more than 8 ml of fresh peripheral blood by Ficoll-Paque density gradient centrifugation. Trizol reagent was used to extract total RNA, and RNA quality was then checked on an Agilent 2100 Bioanalyzer.

The sequence came from a man aged 25-45 years with Graves' ophthalmopathy. Specimen: blood. Rearrangement joined TRBV28 to TRBJ1-4; no D gene can be assigned with confidence. The nucleotide sequence is given as TGTGCCAGCAGCGGAAATGAAAAACTGTTTTTT. This encodes CASSGNEKLFF.